Each of the 2 T cell receptor beta chains below was sequenced from the same sample in a study of shared clonotypes between healthy human individuals. Naive CD8 populations comprised CD45RO-negative cells positively selected for CCR7, excluding terminally differentiated effector memory CD45RA+ cells. Sequenced by immunoSEQ multiplex PCR; TCRdb stores in-frame clones only, minus some. The sample carries 1.5 million to 2.5 million clones, roughly 94% recorded once. Sequencing input: naive CD8+ T cells sorted from blood. The source of these receptors is a man aged 18 to 30 in good health.

This clone has only one observation. The J gene is TRBJ2-1, the V gene TRBV7-2; 9 bases are shared with TRBD2. The CDR3 consists of 17 residues. CDR1 is SGHTA and CDR2 is FQGNSA in the germline V gene. Trimming took 2 bases from V and 2 from J; bases not matched to a gene: 7. The CDR3 region is CASSLPPGTSTYNEQFF. In nucleotides, the CDR3 is TGTGCCAGCAGCTTACCACCCGGGACTAGCACCTACAATGAGCAGTTCTTC.

This clone came up once. The chain uses TRBV28 and TRBJ2-7, with 7 bases matching TRBD1. This CDR3 spans 16 amino acids. The V gene's germline CDR1 is MDHEN and CDR2 SYDVKM. With 3 bases clipped from V and 1 base from J, the junction kept 9 bases outside the gene matches. CDR3 amino acids: CASSFVSGQLSYEQYF. CDR3 DNA sequence: TGTGCCAGCAGTTTTGTTTCGGGACAGCTTTCCTACGAGCAGTACTTC. Filled out from reference TRBV28 and TRBJ2-7, the complete variable domain reads DVKVTQSSRYLVKRTGEKVFLECVQDMDHENMFWYRQDPGLGLRLIYFSYDVKMKEKGDIPEGYSVSREKKERFSLILESASTNQTSMYLCASSFVSGQLSYEQYFGPGTRLTVT.